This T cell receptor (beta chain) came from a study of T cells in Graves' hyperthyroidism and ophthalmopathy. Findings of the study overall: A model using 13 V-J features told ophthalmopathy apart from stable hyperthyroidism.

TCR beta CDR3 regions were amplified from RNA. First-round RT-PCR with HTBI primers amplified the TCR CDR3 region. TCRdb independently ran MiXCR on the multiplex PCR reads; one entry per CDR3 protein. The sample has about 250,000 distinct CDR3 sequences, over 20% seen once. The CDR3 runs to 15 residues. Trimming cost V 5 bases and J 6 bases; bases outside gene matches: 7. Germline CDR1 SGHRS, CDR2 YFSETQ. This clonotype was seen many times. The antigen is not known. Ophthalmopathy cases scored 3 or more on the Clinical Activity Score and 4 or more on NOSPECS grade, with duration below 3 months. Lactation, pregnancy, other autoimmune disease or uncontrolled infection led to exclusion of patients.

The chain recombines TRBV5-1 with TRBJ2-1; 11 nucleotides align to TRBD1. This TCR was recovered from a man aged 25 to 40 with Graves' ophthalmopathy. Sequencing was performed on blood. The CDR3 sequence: CASRVSGTGGNEQFF. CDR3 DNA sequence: TGCGCCAGCAGGGTTTCCGGGACAGGGGGCAATGAGCAGTTCTTC.